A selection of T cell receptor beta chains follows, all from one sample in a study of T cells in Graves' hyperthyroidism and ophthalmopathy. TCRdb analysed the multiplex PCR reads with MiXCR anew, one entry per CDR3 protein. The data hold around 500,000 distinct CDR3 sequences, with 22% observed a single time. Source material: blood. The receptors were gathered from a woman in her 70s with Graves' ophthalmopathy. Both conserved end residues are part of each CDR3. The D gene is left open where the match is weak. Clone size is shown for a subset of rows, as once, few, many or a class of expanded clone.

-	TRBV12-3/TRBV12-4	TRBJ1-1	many	CASSLALSFWGHAFF	TGTGCCAGCAGTTTAGCGCTAAGTTTCTGGGGGCACGCTTTCTTT
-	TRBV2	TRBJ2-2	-	CASSGSTGELFF	TGTGCCAGCAGTGGCAGCACCGGGGAGCTGTTTTTT
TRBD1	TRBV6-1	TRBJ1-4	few	CASRSTGGYEKLFF	TGTGCCAGCAGGTCGACAGGGGGCTATGAAAAACTGTTTTTT
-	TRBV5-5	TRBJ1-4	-	CASSLRAGTQNEKLFF	TGTGCCAGCAGCTTGAGAGCCGGGACGCAAAATGAAAAACTGTTTTTT
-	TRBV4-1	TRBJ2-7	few	CASSQDPRSEQYF	TGCGCCAGCAGCCAAGATCCCAGGTCCGAGCAGTACTTC
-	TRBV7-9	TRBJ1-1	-	CASSLGGGLGTEAFF	TGTGCCAGCAGCTTAGGTGGGGGGCTGGGCACTGAAGCTTTCTTT
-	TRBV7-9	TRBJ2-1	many	CASSRSQVEQFF	TGTGCCAGCAGCCGTTCGCAGGTTGAGCAGTTCTTC
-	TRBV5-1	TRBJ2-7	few	CASSLQDYEQYF	TGCGCCAGCAGTTTACAGGACTACGAGCAGTACTTC
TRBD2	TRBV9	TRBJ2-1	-	CASSVGSLWSGRDSYNEQFF	TGTGCCAGCAGCGTAGGAAGTTTGTGGAGCGGGAGGGATTCCTACAATGAGCAGTTCTTC
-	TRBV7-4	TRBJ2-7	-	CASSTRTETYEQYF	TGTGCCAGCAGCACGCGGACTGAAACCTACGAGCAGTACTTC
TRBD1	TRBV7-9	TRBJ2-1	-	CASSFRDSRIDEQFF	TGTGCCAGCAGCTTCCGGGACAGCCGCATCGATGAGCAGTTCTTC
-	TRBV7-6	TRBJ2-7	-	CASSNMLRDFDYEQYF	TGTGCCAGCAGCAACATGCTCCGGGACTTTGACTACGAGCAGTACTTC
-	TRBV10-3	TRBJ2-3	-	CAIMGQEAPDTQYF	TGTGCCATCATGGGGCAGGAGGCCCCAGATACGCAGTATTTT
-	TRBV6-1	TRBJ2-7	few	CASEAWTGEQYF	TGTGCCAGTGAAGCTTGGACTGGCGAGCAGTACTTC
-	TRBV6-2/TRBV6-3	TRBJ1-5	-	CASSYIDGSNQPQHF	TGTGCCAGCAGTTATATTGATGGTAGCAATCAGCCCCAGCATTTT
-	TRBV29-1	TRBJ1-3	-	CSVGPGGSGNTIYF	TGCAGCGTTGGACCGGGGGGATCTGGAAACACCATATATTTT
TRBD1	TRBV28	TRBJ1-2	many	CATQGDMGNGYTF	TGTGCCACGCAGGGGGATATGGGGAATGGCTACACCTTC
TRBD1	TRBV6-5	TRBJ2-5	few	CASSYQGAYETQYF	TGTGCCAGCAGTTATCAGGGGGCGTACGAGACCCAGTACTTC
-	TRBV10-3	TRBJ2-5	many	CAISAGDGWGAETQYF	TGTGCCATCAGTGCCGGAGATGGGTGGGGCGCCGAGACCCAGTACTTC
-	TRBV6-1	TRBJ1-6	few	CASSNGGASYNSPLHF	TGTGCCAGCAGCAACGGGGGGGCTTCCTATAATTCACCCCTCCACTTT
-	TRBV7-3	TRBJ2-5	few	CASSRGVSETQYF	TGTGCCAGCAGCCGCGGGGTGTCGGAGACCCAGTACTTC
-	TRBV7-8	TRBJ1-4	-	CASSPSRVAFNEKLFF	TGTGCCAGCAGCCCCAGTAGGGTGGCTTTTAATGAAAAACTGTTTTTT
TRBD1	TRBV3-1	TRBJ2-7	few	CASSRVGQGPYEQYF	TGTGCCAGCAGCCGGGTCGGACAGGGACCCTACGAGCAGTACTTC
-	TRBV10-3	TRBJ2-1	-	CALRREADYNEQFF	TGTGCCCTACGGCGGGAAGCGGATTACAATGAGCAGTTCTTC
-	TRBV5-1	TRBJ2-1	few	CASSLDSNEQFF	TGCGCCAGCAGTTTGGACTCCAATGAGCAGTTCTTC
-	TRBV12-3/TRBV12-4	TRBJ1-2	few	CASSLKGIYGYTF	TGTGCCAGCAGTTTGAAGGGTATCTATGGCTACACCTTC
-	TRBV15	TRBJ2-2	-	CATSSDLQGRGYTGELFF	TGTGCCACCAGCAGTGACCTCCAAGGGCGGGGTTACACCGGGGAGCTGTTTTTT
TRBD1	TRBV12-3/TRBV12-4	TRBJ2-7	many	CASSFPGQGNEQYF	TGTGCCAGCAGTTTCCCGGGACAGGGAAACGAGCAGTACTTC
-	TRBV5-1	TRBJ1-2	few	CASSLEVGRNYGYTF	TGCGCCAGCAGCTTGGAAGTCGGCAGGAACTATGGCTACACCTTC
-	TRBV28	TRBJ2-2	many	CASRSGNTGELFF	TGTGCCAGCAGAAGCGGGAACACCGGGGAGCTGTTTTTT
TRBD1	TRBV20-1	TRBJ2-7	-	CSASSGQVLGEQYF	TGCAGTGCTAGCTCGGGACAGGTCCTGGGGGAGCAGTACTTC
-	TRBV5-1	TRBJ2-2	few	CASSLFGDSTGELFF	TGCGCCAGCAGCTTGTTTGGGGATAGCACCGGGGAGCTGTTTTTT
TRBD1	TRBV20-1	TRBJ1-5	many	CSAATYGQGTQPQHF	TGCAGTGCTGCCACCTACGGACAGGGAACTCAGCCCCAGCATTTT
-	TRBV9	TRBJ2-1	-	CASSARGLRGNEQFF	TGTGCCAGCAGCGCTAGAGGCCTGAGGGGCAATGAGCAGTTCTTC
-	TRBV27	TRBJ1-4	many	CASSHRGATNEKLFF	TGTGCCAGCAGCCATCGTGGTGCAACTAATGAAAAACTGTTTTTT
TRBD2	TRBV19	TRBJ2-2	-	CATRTSGNTGELFF	TGTGCCACCCGGACTAGCGGAAATACCGGGGAGCTGTTTTTT
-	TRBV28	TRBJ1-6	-	CASSSGTPGSPLHF	TGTGCCAGCAGCTCCGGGACTCCGGGTTCACCCCTCCACTTT
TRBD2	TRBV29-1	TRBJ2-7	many	CSVGSAGGRYEQYF	TGCAGCGTTGGGTCAGCGGGAGGGCGGTACGAGCAGTACTTC
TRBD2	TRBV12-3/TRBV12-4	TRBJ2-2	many	CASSLISGRSTGELFF	TGTGCCAGCAGTTTAATAAGCGGGAGGAGTACCGGGGAGCTGTTTTTT
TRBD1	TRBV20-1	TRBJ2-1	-	CSVPGQDNEQFF	TGCAGTGTCCCGGGACAGGACAATGAGCAGTTCTTC
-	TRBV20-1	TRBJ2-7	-	CSARVPRGISSYEQYF	TGCAGTGCTAGGGTCCCCAGGGGAATCAGCTCCTACGAGCAGTACTTC
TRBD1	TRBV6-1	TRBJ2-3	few	CASSEALGQGSDTQYF	TGTGCCAGCAGTGAAGCGCTAGGACAGGGCTCAGATACGCAGTATTTT
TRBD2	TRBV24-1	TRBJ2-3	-	CATSDLSSGVRDTQYF	TGTGCCACCAGTGATTTGTCTAGCGGGGTGAGGGATACGCAGTATTTT
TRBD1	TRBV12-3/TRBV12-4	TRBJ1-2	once	CASSLAGQNYGCTF	TGTGCCAGCAGTTTGGCGGGACAGAACTATGGCTGCACCTTC
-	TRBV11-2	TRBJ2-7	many	CASSITRGSYEQYF	TGTGCCAGCAGCATTACCCGGGGGTCCTACGAGCAGTACTTC
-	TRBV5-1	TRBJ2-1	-	CASSGTATYNEQFF	TGCGCCAGCAGTGGAACGGCCACCTACAATGAGCAGTTCTTC
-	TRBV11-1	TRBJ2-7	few	CASSLIIYEQYF	TGTGCCAGCAGCTTAATTATCTACGAGCAGTACTTC
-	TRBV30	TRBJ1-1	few	CAWSTEGYTEAFF	TGTGCCTGGAGCACAGAAGGTTACACTGAAGCTTTCTTT
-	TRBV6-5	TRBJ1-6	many	CASSYRGEGASPLHF	TGTGCCAGCAGTTACAGGGGAGAGGGTGCTTCACCCCTCCACTTT
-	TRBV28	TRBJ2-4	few	CASSFRKGRYPLLDIQYF	TGTGCCAGCAGTTTCCGGAAGGGCAGATACCCCCTCCTAGACATTCAGTACTTC
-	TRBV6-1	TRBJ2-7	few	CASRGLTGTYEQYF	TGTGCCAGCAGGGGACTGACAGGGACCTACGAGCAGTACTTC
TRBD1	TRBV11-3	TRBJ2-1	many	CASSSNRGYNEQFF	TGTGCCAGCAGCTCAAACAGGGGATACAATGAGCAGTTCTTC
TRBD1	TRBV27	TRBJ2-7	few	CASIKSGTGSHEQYF	TGTGCCAGCATTAAGTCCGGGACAGGGAGCCACGAGCAGTACTTC
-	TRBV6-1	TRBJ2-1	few	CASRVLGFYNEQFF	TGTGCCAGCAGAGTATTAGGCTTTTACAATGAGCAGTTCTTC
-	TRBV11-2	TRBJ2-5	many	CASSLYRRETQYF	TGTGCCAGCAGCTTATACAGGAGAGAGACCCAGTACTTC
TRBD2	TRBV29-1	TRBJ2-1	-	CSVEDLGGGGNEQFF	TGCAGCGTTGAAGATCTGGGCGGGGGGGGTAATGAGCAGTTCTTC
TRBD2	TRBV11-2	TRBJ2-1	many	CASRPVGRAYNEQFF	TGTGCCAGCAGGCCGGTCGGGAGGGCTTACAATGAGCAGTTCTTC
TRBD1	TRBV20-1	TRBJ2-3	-	CSASLPGQGGDTQYF	TGCAGTGCTAGCTTACCGGGACAGGGTGGAGATACGCAGTATTTT
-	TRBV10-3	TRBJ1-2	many	CATRDKANYGYTF	TGTGCCACAAGGGACAAAGCTAACTATGGCTACACCTTC
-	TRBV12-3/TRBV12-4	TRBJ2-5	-	CASSRQRASAQYF	TGTGCCAGCAGTCGTCAGCGGGCCTCGGCCCAGTACTTC